The rows below give T cell receptor beta chains drawn from one sample of a study of cytomegalovirus exposure and HLA in healthy donors. This table comes from immunoSEQ multiplex PCR, and its TCRdb copy is limited to in-frame clones, with some not included. The table has some 84,000 clones, approximately 78% seen once. The sample comprised PBMCs. Every receptor here comes from a male donor in good health and CMV-seropositive. Both conserved end residues are part of each CDR3. The order of the fields is CDR3 DNA, CDR3 protein, clone size, J gene, D gene, V gene. A D gene is named only where the DNA matches it firmly. Only some rows state a clone size, as once, few, many or a class for expanded clones.

cdr3_nt: TGTGCCGCCGGACTAGCGGGAGTAAATGAGCAGTTCTTC
cdr3_aa: CAAGLAGVNEQFF
clone_size: NA
j_call: TRBJ2-1
d_call: TRBD2
v_call: TRBV6-5

cdr3_nt: TGTGCCAGTAGTATAGACGTGGTGGCAGGGCGTGCTTTCTTT
cdr3_aa: CASSIDVVAGRAFF
clone_size: NA
j_call: TRBJ1-1
d_call: NA
v_call: TRBV19

cdr3_nt: TGTGCCAGCAGTCGGGATAACTATGGCTACACCTTC
cdr3_aa: CASSRDNYGYTF
clone_size: NA
j_call: TRBJ1-2
d_call: NA
v_call: TRBV2

cdr3_nt: TGTGCCAGCAGCCCCCTTACGGGAGGAAACACCTACGAGCAGTACTTC
cdr3_aa: CASSPLTGGNTYEQYF
clone_size: NA
j_call: TRBJ2-7
d_call: TRBD2
v_call: TRBV14

cdr3_nt: TGTGCCAGCAGCGTAGGTCGGAACACTGAAGCTTTCTTT
cdr3_aa: CASSVGRNTEAFF
clone_size: NA
j_call: TRBJ1-1
d_call: NA
v_call: TRBV9

cdr3_nt: TGTGCCAGCACCGGGACTAGCGTTCGTCGCGAGCAGTACTTC
cdr3_aa: CASTGTSVRREQYF
clone_size: NA
j_call: TRBJ2-7
d_call: TRBD2
v_call: TRBV11-2

cdr3_nt: TGCGCCAGCAGCTTGGAAGATTCTAGCGGGGGCGGAGAGCAGTACTTC
cdr3_aa: CASSLEDSSGGGEQYF
clone_size: NA
j_call: TRBJ2-7
d_call: TRBD2
v_call: TRBV5-1

cdr3_nt: TGTGCCAGCAGCTTATTGGGCGGGAGGGCCTACAATGAGCAGTTCTTC
cdr3_aa: CASSLLGGRAYNEQFF
clone_size: NA
j_call: TRBJ2-1
d_call: TRBD2
v_call: TRBV7-9

cdr3_nt: TGTGCCAGCAGTTTCGTTGACAGGTACTATGGCTACACCTTC
cdr3_aa: CASSFVDRYYGYTF
clone_size: NA
j_call: TRBJ1-2
d_call: NA
v_call: TRBV28

cdr3_nt: TGTGCCAGCAGCCGTAGCCAGGGGAACACCGGGGAGCTGTTTTTT
cdr3_aa: CASSRSQGNTGELFF
clone_size: once
j_call: TRBJ2-2
d_call: NA
v_call: TRBV4-2

cdr3_nt: TGTGCCAGCAGTTTCGGTCCCGGGAAAGAGACCCAGTACTTC
cdr3_aa: CASSFGPGKETQYF
clone_size: once
j_call: TRBJ2-5
d_call: NA
v_call: TRBV28

cdr3_nt: TGCGCCAGCAGCCAATCGGGGAGGGGATGGTACTCCGAGCAGTACTTC
cdr3_aa: CASSQSGRGWYSEQYF
clone_size: NA
j_call: TRBJ2-7
d_call: TRBD2
v_call: TRBV4-1

cdr3_nt: TGTGCCAGCAGTGAGTTGGGGAGTGGAAACACCATATATTTT
cdr3_aa: CASSELGSGNTIYF
clone_size: NA
j_call: TRBJ1-3
d_call: NA
v_call: TRBV2

cdr3_nt: TGTGCCAGCAGGCCTTGGGACAGTAACAATGAGCAGTTCTTC
cdr3_aa: CASRPWDSNNEQFF
clone_size: NA
j_call: TRBJ2-1
d_call: TRBD1
v_call: TRBV6-5

cdr3_nt: TGTGCCAGCAGCTACACATCTTACGAGCAGTACTTC
cdr3_aa: CASSYTSYEQYF
clone_size: NA
j_call: TRBJ2-7
d_call: NA
v_call: TRBV11-2

cdr3_nt: TGTGCCAGCAGCCAAGGGACTAGCGGGAGTTTTACCGGGGAGCTGTTTTTT
cdr3_aa: CASSQGTSGSFTGELFF
clone_size: NA
j_call: TRBJ2-2
d_call: TRBD2
v_call: TRBV4-2

cdr3_nt: TGTGCCAGCAGCTTACTGGACAAATCCCTGTTTTTT
cdr3_aa: CASSLLDKSLFF
clone_size: NA
j_call: TRBJ2-2
d_call: NA
v_call: TRBV7-9

cdr3_nt: TGCAGCTCTAACGGGGGGGAGAACACTGAAGTTTTCTTT
cdr3_aa: CSSNGGENTEVFF
clone_size: NA
j_call: TRBJ1-1
d_call: NA
v_call: TRBV29-1